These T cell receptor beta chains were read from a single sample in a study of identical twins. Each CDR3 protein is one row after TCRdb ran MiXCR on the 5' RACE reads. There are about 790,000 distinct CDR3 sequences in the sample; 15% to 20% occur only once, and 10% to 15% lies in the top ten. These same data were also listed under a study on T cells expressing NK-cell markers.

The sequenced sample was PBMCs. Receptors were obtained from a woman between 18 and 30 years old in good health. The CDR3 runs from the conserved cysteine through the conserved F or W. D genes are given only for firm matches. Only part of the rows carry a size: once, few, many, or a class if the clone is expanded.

CDR3aa: CSANRGDEQFF; CDR3nt: TGCAGCGCTAACAGGGGTGATGAGCAGTTCTTC; j_gene: TRBJ2-1; abundance: few; d_gene: TRBD1; v_gene: TRBV29-1
CDR3aa: CASTPLVGRRAEAFF; CDR3nt: TGTGCCAGCACCCCACTTGTGGGAAGGCGGGCTGAAGCTTTCTTT; j_gene: TRBJ1-1; abundance: few; d_gene: -; v_gene: TRBV7-9
CDR3aa: CASSYKQALDNEQFF; CDR3nt: TGTGCCAGCAGTTACAAACAGGCCCTGGACAATGAGCAGTTCTTC; j_gene: TRBJ2-1; abundance: -; d_gene: -; v_gene: TRBV6-2/TRBV6-3
CDR3aa: CASSPSSGGFSYNEQFF; CDR3nt: TGTGCCAGCAGCCCGAGTAGCGGGGGCTTTTCCTACAATGAGCAGTTCTTC; j_gene: TRBJ2-1; abundance: few; d_gene: TRBD2; v_gene: TRBV7-8
CDR3aa: CASSSNQAGGPADEQFF; CDR3nt: TGCGCCAGCAGCTCCAATCAAGCGGGAGGGCCGGCCGATGAGCAGTTCTTC; j_gene: TRBJ2-1; abundance: -; d_gene: TRBD2; v_gene: TRBV5-1
CDR3aa: CSVEGTDNEQFF; CDR3nt: TGCAGCGTTGAGGGGACAGACAATGAGCAGTTCTTC; j_gene: TRBJ2-1; abundance: -; d_gene: TRBD1; v_gene: TRBV29-1
CDR3aa: CASSPGGYTF; CDR3nt: TGTGCCAGCAGCCCCGGGGGCTACACCTTC; j_gene: TRBJ1-2; abundance: -; d_gene: -; v_gene: TRBV11-2
CDR3aa: CASSVNQINTGELFF; CDR3nt: TGTGCCAGCAGCGTGAACCAGATAAACACCGGGGAGCTGTTTTTT; j_gene: TRBJ2-2; abundance: few; d_gene: -; v_gene: TRBV9
CDR3aa: CASRDRLYEQYF; CDR3nt: TGTGCCAGCCGGGACAGACTCTACGAGCAGTACTTC; j_gene: TRBJ2-7; abundance: once; d_gene: TRBD1; v_gene: TRBV6-6
CDR3aa: CATSGRITGGSYNEQFF; CDR3nt: TGTGCCACCAGCGGACGAATTACAGGGGGCTCCTACAATGAGCAGTTCTTC; j_gene: TRBJ2-1; abundance: few; d_gene: TRBD1; v_gene: TRBV15
CDR3aa: CASSYPTLGYNEQFF; CDR3nt: TGTGCCAGCAGCTACCCGACTCTGGGATACAATGAGCAGTTCTTC; j_gene: TRBJ2-1; abundance: few; d_gene: -; v_gene: TRBV6-2/TRBV6-3
CDR3aa: CASTARPTRGGQFF; CDR3nt: TGTGCCAGCACCGCCAGACCTACCAGGGGGGGGCAGTTCTTC; j_gene: TRBJ2-1; abundance: -; d_gene: -; v_gene: TRBV27
CDR3aa: CAIGDTEAFF; CDR3nt: TGTGCCATCGGGGACACTGAAGCTTTCTTT; j_gene: TRBJ1-1; abundance: -; d_gene: -; v_gene: TRBV10-3
CDR3aa: CSARGRGDDEQYF; CDR3nt: TGCAGTGCTAGAGGGCGAGGGGATGACGAGCAGTACTTC; j_gene: TRBJ2-7; abundance: -; d_gene: -; v_gene: TRBV20-1
CDR3aa: CATTVGLPQETQYF; CDR3nt: TGTGCCACCACGGTGGGACTACCCCAAGAGACCCAGTACTTC; j_gene: TRBJ2-5; abundance: -; d_gene: TRBD2; v_gene: TRBV6-2/TRBV6-3
CDR3aa: CASSVAGGITGELFF; CDR3nt: TGTGCCAGCTCCGTAGCGGGAGGAATTACCGGGGAGCTGTTTTTT; j_gene: TRBJ2-2; abundance: -; d_gene: TRBD2; v_gene: TRBV11-2
CDR3aa: CASSYRTMSPETQYF; CDR3nt: TGTGCCAGCAGCTACCGGACTATGAGTCCGGAGACCCAGTACTTC; j_gene: TRBJ2-5; abundance: -; d_gene: -; v_gene: TRBV13
CDR3aa: CAISESKGTQYF; CDR3nt: TGTGCCATCAGTGAGTCGAAGGGGACCCAGTACTTC; j_gene: TRBJ2-5; abundance: once; d_gene: -; v_gene: TRBV10-3
CDR3aa: CASRDPNSNYGYTF; CDR3nt: TGTGCCAGCAGGGACCCCAATTCTAACTATGGCTACACCTTC; j_gene: TRBJ1-2; abundance: -; d_gene: -; v_gene: TRBV6-5
CDR3aa: CASSPPGLESEQYF; CDR3nt: TGTGCCAGCAGCCCGCCGGGACTAGAATCCGAGCAGTACTTC; j_gene: TRBJ2-7; abundance: few; d_gene: TRBD2; v_gene: TRBV5-6
CDR3aa: CASSPVPGGANVLTF; CDR3nt: TGTGCCAGCTCACCAGTACCAGGAGGGGCCAACGTCCTGACTTTC; j_gene: TRBJ2-6; abundance: few; d_gene: -; v_gene: TRBV18
CDR3aa: CASGTPPEQFF; CDR3nt: TGTGCCAGCGGGACTCCCCCAGAGCAGTTCTTC; j_gene: TRBJ2-1; abundance: few; d_gene: -; v_gene: TRBV6-5
CDR3aa: CASSPGLAAPEQYF; CDR3nt: TGTGCCAGCTCACCGGGACTAGCCGCCCCCGAGCAGTACTTC; j_gene: TRBJ2-7; abundance: -; d_gene: TRBD2; v_gene: TRBV18
CDR3aa: CSGATWTDGATNEKLFF; CDR3nt: TGCAGCGGCGCTACATGGACGGACGGAGCAACTAATGAAAAACTGTTTTTT; j_gene: TRBJ1-4; abundance: many; d_gene: -; v_gene: TRBV20-1
CDR3aa: CASSLIGGRVAGELFF; CDR3nt: TGTGCCAGCAGCTTAATCGGGGGGCGAGTGGCCGGGGAGCTGTTTTTT; j_gene: TRBJ2-2; abundance: -; d_gene: -; v_gene: TRBV11-3
CDR3aa: CSAREPGGADTEAFF; CDR3nt: TGCAGTGCTAGGGAGCCAGGGGGCGCGGACACTGAAGCTTTCTTT; j_gene: TRBJ1-1; abundance: few; d_gene: TRBD1; v_gene: TRBV20-1
CDR3aa: CSAPIMTSSGGETQYF; CDR3nt: TGCAGTGCTCCCATTATGACGTCTAGCGGGGGTGAGACCCAGTACTTC; j_gene: TRBJ2-5; abundance: -; d_gene: TRBD2; v_gene: TRBV20-1
CDR3aa: CSAIAPGVNQPQHF; CDR3nt: TGCAGTGCTATAGCCCCCGGGGTTAATCAGCCCCAGCATTTT; j_gene: TRBJ1-5; abundance: -; d_gene: -; v_gene: TRBV20-1
CDR3aa: CASSLVPGETQYF; CDR3nt: TGCGCCAGCAGCTTGGTTCCGGGAGAGACCCAGTACTTC; j_gene: TRBJ2-5; abundance: many; d_gene: -; v_gene: TRBV5-1
CDR3aa: CSARTTSGLTRTDTQYF; CDR3nt: TGCAGTGCTAGAACGACTAGCGGATTAACTAGGACAGATACGCAGTATTTT; j_gene: TRBJ2-3; abundance: -; d_gene: TRBD2; v_gene: TRBV20-1
CDR3aa: CSARQGTGNGYTF; CDR3nt: TGCAGTGCTAGACAGGGGACTGGGAACGGCTACACCTTC; j_gene: TRBJ1-2; abundance: -; d_gene: -; v_gene: TRBV20-1
CDR3aa: CASRAAGGPSEQYF; CDR3nt: TGTGCCAGCAGAGCAGCGGGAGGGCCCTCCGAGCAGTACTTC; j_gene: TRBJ2-7; abundance: -; d_gene: TRBD2; v_gene: TRBV3-1
CDR3aa: CASSLVADSPYF; CDR3nt: TGTGCCAGCAGCTTGGTGGCAGACTCGCCGTATTTT; j_gene: TRBJ2-3; abundance: few; d_gene: -; v_gene: TRBV5-5
CDR3aa: CASRRTGYSNQPQHF; CDR3nt: TGTGCCAGCAGGCGGACAGGATATAGCAATCAGCCCCAGCATTTT; j_gene: TRBJ1-5; abundance: -; d_gene: TRBD1; v_gene: TRBV6-1
CDR3aa: CSGGTGVGDTQYF; CDR3nt: TGCAGCGGGGGGACAGGGGTAGGAGATACGCAGTATTTT; j_gene: TRBJ2-3; abundance: -; d_gene: TRBD1; v_gene: TRBV29-1
CDR3aa: CASRLGTGSTSEQYF; CDR3nt: TGTGCCAGCAGACTTGGGACAGGGTCAACGTCCGAGCAGTACTTC; j_gene: TRBJ2-7; abundance: many; d_gene: TRBD1; v_gene: TRBV12-3/TRBV12-4
CDR3aa: CASSLAGTGVVNEQFF; CDR3nt: TGTGCCAGCAGCTTGGCCGGAACGGGAGTTGTTAATGAGCAGTTCTTC; j_gene: TRBJ2-1; abundance: few; d_gene: -; v_gene: TRBV5-6
CDR3aa: CASSYFPTSGRTGELFF; CDR3nt: TGTGCCAGCAGTTACTTCCCGACTAGCGGGAGGACCGGGGAGCTGTTTTTT; j_gene: TRBJ2-2; abundance: few; d_gene: TRBD2; v_gene: TRBV6-5
CDR3aa: CASSQDPPENSYNEQFF; CDR3nt: TGCGCCAGCAGCCAAGATCCCCCGGAAAACTCCTACAATGAGCAGTTCTTC; j_gene: TRBJ2-1; abundance: few; d_gene: -; v_gene: TRBV4-3
CDR3aa: CASSLALGGGLKNTGELFF; CDR3nt: TGTGCCAGCAGTTTAGCGCTAGGAGGGGGCCTTAAGAACACCGGGGAGCTGTTTTTT; j_gene: TRBJ2-2; abundance: -; d_gene: -; v_gene: TRBV12-3/TRBV12-4
CDR3aa: CASSHNGAVEQYF; CDR3nt: TGTGCCAGCAGCCACAACGGGGCGGTCGAGCAGTACTTC; j_gene: TRBJ2-7; abundance: few; d_gene: -; v_gene: TRBV3-1
CDR3aa: CASSPRFYRSSSYNEQFF; CDR3nt: TGTGCCAGCAGCCCCCGATTTTACAGGAGTAGCTCCTACAATGAGCAGTTCTTC; j_gene: TRBJ2-1; abundance: few; d_gene: -; v_gene: TRBV5-6
CDR3aa: CATSDPGQENNEQFF; CDR3nt: TGTGCCACCAGTGATCCCGGACAGGAAAACAATGAGCAGTTCTTC; j_gene: TRBJ2-1; abundance: -; d_gene: TRBD1; v_gene: TRBV24-1
CDR3aa: CASSLVVGPPLAKNIQYF; CDR3nt: TGTGCCAGCAGCTTAGTTGTGGGCCCGCCCTTAGCCAAAAACATTCAGTACTTC; j_gene: TRBJ2-4; abundance: -; d_gene: -; v_gene: TRBV11-2
CDR3aa: CASSPRARPNEQFF; CDR3nt: TGTGCCAGCAGTCCCCGAGCCCGGCCCAATGAGCAGTTCTTC; j_gene: TRBJ2-1; abundance: -; d_gene: -; v_gene: TRBV12-3/TRBV12-4
CDR3aa: CASSSDTEAFF; CDR3nt: TGTGCCAGCAGCTCGGACACTGAAGCTTTCTTT; j_gene: TRBJ1-1; abundance: many; d_gene: -; v_gene: TRBV5-1
CDR3aa: CSAERFSVENTIYF; CDR3nt: TGCAGTGCTGAGCGCTTTTCAGTTGAAAACACCATATATTTT; j_gene: TRBJ1-3; abundance: -; d_gene: -; v_gene: TRBV20-1
CDR3aa: CASSVSGGSNEQFF; CDR3nt: TGTGCCAGCAGCGTATCCGGGGGGTCAAATGAGCAGTTCTTC; j_gene: TRBJ2-1; abundance: few; d_gene: TRBD2; v_gene: TRBV9
CDR3aa: CSATGVQQYF; CDR3nt: TGCAGTGCGACAGGGGTTCAGCAGTACTTC; j_gene: TRBJ2-7; abundance: -; d_gene: TRBD1; v_gene: TRBV20-1
CDR3aa: CSVVLRTDTQYF; CDR3nt: TGCAGCGTTGTACTCCGCACAGATACGCAGTATTTT; j_gene: TRBJ2-3; abundance: -; d_gene: -; v_gene: TRBV29-1